The entry that follows covers one TCR beta chain sequence. The antigen is undetermined. The protocol was immunoSEQ multiplex PCR, while the TCRdb copy is restricted to in-frame clones and leaves out a portion. Here the sample spans fewer than 50,000 clones, roughly nine tenths being singletons. Between the trimmed V and J ends, which lost 4 bases and 12 bases, there was a span of 7 bases. Germline values: CDR1 SGDLS, CDR2 YYNGEE. The CDR3 runs to 9 residues. This entry is derived from a study of OX40 agonist ivuxolimab in advanced cancers. Study details: Dose-escalation patients suffered from hepatocellular carcinoma, melanoma, renal cell or head and neck cancer. A male proportion of about 84% was recorded, with mean age around 64 years and range 23 to 79.

Study outcomes and limitations: CD8+ T cells averaged more expanded clones than CD4+.

The receptor was isolated from an adult with an advanced solid tumor such as melanoma, head and neck, liver or kidney cancer. The specimen comprised CD4+ or CD8+ T cells sorted from blood, sampled in a trial of the OX40 agonist ivuxolimab. This chain connects TRBV9 to TRBJ1-1; D is undetermined. The CDR3 sequence: CASSPRSFF. CDR3 nucleotide sequence: TGTGCCAGCAGCCCCCGTTCTTTCTTT.